The present TCR beta chain was sequenced within a study of early T cells in non-severe SARS-CoV-2 infection. Findings of the study overall: The VDJdb matching leaned toward anti-spike CD8 responses and overlooked private and CD4 specificities.

Using its own MiXCR run on the 5' RACE reads, TCRdb lists one record per CDR3 protein. The table has 45,000 to 60,000 distinct CDR3 sequences, 10% seen once. This clonotype was found many times. The antigen is not known. Sequencing was performed on whole blood. This TCR came from an adult who was a healthcare worker with PCR-confirmed SARS-CoV-2 infection or an uninfected control (not recorded which).

The chain's CDR3 is CASSFSSDTQYF. The CDR3 nucleotides read TGTGCCAGCAGCTTCTCCTCAGATACGCAGTATTTT. The rearrangement uses TRBV7-2 and TRBJ2-3, with D uncertain. The CDR3 consists of 12 residues. Deletions cut 3 bases from V and 4 bases from J, with 5 bases between. CDR1 and CDR2 (germline): SGHTA, FQGNSA.